A selection of T cell receptor beta chains follows, all from one sample in a study of cytomegalovirus exposure and HLA in healthy donors. Measured with immunoSEQ multiplex PCR; TCRdb has only the in-frame clones, and not every one. The table lists 110,000 to 150,000 clones, 70% to 80% of them singletons. The sequencing sample was made of PBMCs. The source is a female donor in good health and CMV-seronegative. CDR3s include the opening cysteine and the closing phenylalanine or tryptophan. A D gene is named only where the DNA matches it firmly. The size of a clone is reported for some rows only, either as once, few or many, or as a class for expanded clones.

j_call: TRBJ2-7; clone_size: -; v_call: TRBV4-1; d_call: TRBD2; cdr3_aa: CASSQDRGLAGGYEQYF; cdr3_nt: TGCGCCAGCAGCCAAGATAGGGGACTAGCGGGAGGCTACGAGCAGTACTTC
j_call: TRBJ1-1; clone_size: -; v_call: TRBV27; d_call: TRBD1; cdr3_aa: CASSLWGHRGQNTEAFF; cdr3_nt: TGTGCCAGCAGTTTATGGGGCCACAGGGGGCAGAACACTGAAGCTTTCTTT
j_call: TRBJ2-2; clone_size: -; v_call: TRBV2; d_call: TRBD1; cdr3_aa: CASSGQGANTGELFF; cdr3_nt: TGTGCCAGCAGTGGACAGGGGGCGAACACCGGGGAGCTGTTTTTT
j_call: TRBJ2-1; clone_size: -; v_call: TRBV5-4; d_call: TRBD2; cdr3_aa: CASSLGLAFDNEQFF; cdr3_nt: TGTGCCAGCAGCTTGGGACTAGCGTTCGACAATGAGCAGTTCTTC
j_call: TRBJ1-2; clone_size: -; v_call: TRBV18; d_call: -; cdr3_aa: CASSPRGGDYGYTF; cdr3_nt: TGTGCCAGCTCACCACGAGGGGGGGACTATGGCTACACCTTC
j_call: TRBJ2-5; clone_size: -; v_call: TRBV29-1; d_call: -; cdr3_aa: CSVVLSQETQYF; cdr3_nt: TGCAGCGTTGTACTTTCCCAAGAGACCCAGTACTTC
j_call: TRBJ1-3; clone_size: once; v_call: TRBV9; d_call: -; cdr3_aa: CASSPEPGISGNTIYF; cdr3_nt: TGTGCCAGCAGCCCAGAACCAGGAATCTCTGGAAACACCATATATTTT
j_call: TRBJ2-5; clone_size: -; v_call: TRBV4-1; d_call: TRBD2; cdr3_aa: CASSPPGGLAGETQYF; cdr3_nt: TGCGCCAGCAGCCCGCCGGGGGGACTAGCGGGAGAGACCCAGTACTTC
j_call: TRBJ2-3; clone_size: -; v_call: TRBV7-8; d_call: TRBD1; cdr3_aa: CASSPMTGTPTDTQYF; cdr3_nt: TGTGCCAGCAGCCCGATGACAGGGACCCCCACAGATACGCAGTATTTT
j_call: TRBJ1-6; clone_size: few; v_call: TRBV5-4; d_call: -; cdr3_aa: CASRPDSQINSPLHF; cdr3_nt: TGTGCCAGCAGACCGGACAGTCAGATTAATTCACCCCTCCACTTT
j_call: TRBJ2-7; clone_size: -; v_call: TRBV4-1; d_call: -; cdr3_aa: CASSQDIKGARYEQYF; cdr3_nt: TGCGCCAGCAGCCAAGACATTAAAGGGGCACGATACGAGCAGTACTTC
j_call: TRBJ2-7; clone_size: -; v_call: TRBV4-1; d_call: -; cdr3_aa: CASSQESQENQYEQYF; cdr3_nt: TGCGCCAGCAGCCAAGAGTCCCAGGAAAACCAGTACGAGCAGTACTTC
j_call: TRBJ2-1; clone_size: once; v_call: TRBV6-1; d_call: -; cdr3_aa: CASSERREVLWDEQFF; cdr3_nt: TGTGCCAGCAGTGAGAGGCGCGAAGTCCTCTGGGATGAGCAGTTCTTC
j_call: TRBJ2-7; clone_size: -; v_call: TRBV28; d_call: -; cdr3_aa: CASDRDGGYEQYF; cdr3_nt: TGTGCCAGCGACCGGGACGGGGGTTACGAGCAGTACTTC
j_call: TRBJ2-5; clone_size: -; v_call: TRBV12-2; d_call: -; cdr3_aa: CASRLPTGHQETQYF; cdr3_nt: TGTGCAAGTCGCTTACCGACAGGACACCAAGAGACCCAGTACTTC
j_call: TRBJ1-1; clone_size: -; v_call: TRBV21-1; d_call: -; cdr3_aa: CASSNRVGGTEAFF; cdr3_nt: TGTGCCAGCAGCAACAGGGTCGGGGGGACTGAAGCTTTCTTT
j_call: TRBJ1-2; clone_size: -; v_call: TRBV6-1; d_call: TRBD1; cdr3_aa: CASRTGTGVFGYTF; cdr3_nt: TGTGCCAGCAGGACCGGGACAGGGGTCTTTGGCTACACCTTC
j_call: TRBJ1-2; clone_size: -; v_call: TRBV14; d_call: TRBD1; cdr3_aa: CASSRGQGAGGYTF; cdr3_nt: TGTGCCAGCAGCCGGGGACAGGGGGCCGGGGGCTACACCTTC
j_call: TRBJ1-5; clone_size: -; v_call: TRBV10-2; d_call: -; cdr3_aa: CASSEAGFYQPQHF; cdr3_nt: TGCGCCAGCAGTGAAGCAGGGTTTTATCAGCCCCAGCATTTT
j_call: TRBJ2-1; clone_size: -; v_call: TRBV7-8; d_call: TRBD1; cdr3_aa: CASSLASGTGDNEQFF; cdr3_nt: TGTGCCAGCAGCTTAGCCTCCGGGACAGGGGACAATGAGCAGTTCTTC
j_call: TRBJ2-7; clone_size: -; v_call: TRBV5-5; d_call: -; cdr3_aa: CASGIRDWSSYEQYF; cdr3_nt: TGTGCCAGCGGGATCCGGGACTGGAGCTCCTACGAGCAGTACTTC
j_call: TRBJ2-2; clone_size: -; v_call: TRBV7-9; d_call: TRBD1; cdr3_aa: CASSLLRGGLNTGELFF; cdr3_nt: TGTGCCAGCAGCTTATTAAGAGGGGGCCTGAACACCGGGGAGCTGTTTTTT
j_call: TRBJ2-1; clone_size: -; v_call: TRBV29-1; d_call: TRBD2; cdr3_aa: CSAVRSLAGNEQFF; cdr3_nt: TGCAGCGCTGTAAGGTCTCTAGCGGGCAATGAGCAGTTCTTC
j_call: TRBJ1-2; clone_size: -; v_call: TRBV2; d_call: -; cdr3_aa: CASTRGQGYGYTF; cdr3_nt: TGTGCCAGCACCAGAGGGCAGGGGTATGGCTACACCTTC
j_call: TRBJ1-6; clone_size: -; v_call: TRBV25-1; d_call: TRBD1; cdr3_aa: CASSDPGQGRSPLHF; cdr3_nt: TGTGCCAGCAGTGATCCGGGACAGGGCAGGTCACCCCTCCACTTT
j_call: TRBJ2-1; clone_size: -; v_call: TRBV19; d_call: TRBD2; cdr3_aa: CASRKRELTEQFF; cdr3_nt: TGTGCCAGTAGGAAGCGGGAGCTCACTGAGCAGTTCTTC
j_call: TRBJ2-4; clone_size: few; v_call: TRBV30; d_call: TRBD1; cdr3_aa: CAWRETGGNIQYF; cdr3_nt: TGTGCCTGGAGAGAGACAGGGGGAAACATTCAGTACTTC
j_call: TRBJ1-5; clone_size: -; v_call: TRBV21-1; d_call: -; cdr3_aa: CASSLGRGMGNQPQHF; cdr3_nt: TGTGCCAGCAGCTTAGGCAGGGGAATGGGAAATCAGCCCCAGCATTTT
j_call: TRBJ2-7; clone_size: once; v_call: TRBV7-9; d_call: -; cdr3_aa: CASSPVESYEQYF; cdr3_nt: TGTGCCAGCAGCCCGGTGGAGTCCTACGAGCAGTACTTC
j_call: TRBJ2-7; clone_size: -; v_call: TRBV4-1; d_call: -; cdr3_aa: CASSQGETYEQYF; cdr3_nt: TGCGCCAGCAGCCAAGGCGAGACTTACGAGCAGTACTTC
j_call: TRBJ2-3; clone_size: -; v_call: TRBV27; d_call: -; cdr3_aa: CASSLRQGWDTQYF; cdr3_nt: TGTGCCAGCAGCCTCAGGCAGGGGTGGGATACGCAGTATTTT
j_call: TRBJ2-7; clone_size: -; v_call: TRBV29-1; d_call: TRBD1; cdr3_aa: CSVEGGTGKGTYEQYF; cdr3_nt: TGCAGCGTTGAAGGAGGGACAGGGAAAGGGACCTACGAGCAGTACTTC
j_call: TRBJ2-4; clone_size: -; v_call: TRBV7-9; d_call: -; cdr3_aa: CASSYGSRVGNIQYF; cdr3_nt: TGTGCCAGCAGCTATGGTTCCAGGGTCGGGAACATTCAGTACTTC
j_call: TRBJ2-1; clone_size: -; v_call: TRBV10-3; d_call: TRBD2; cdr3_aa: CATTDGLAAYNEQLF; cdr3_nt: TGTGCCACCACCGATGGACTAGCGGCTTACAATGAGCAGCTCTTC
j_call: TRBJ2-5; clone_size: -; v_call: TRBV21-1; d_call: -; cdr3_aa: CASSTGSTGGPETQYF; cdr3_nt: TGTGCCAGCAGCACTGGGTCCACGGGGGGACCAGAGACCCAGTACTTC
j_call: TRBJ2-7; clone_size: -; v_call: TRBV5-1; d_call: -; cdr3_aa: CASSGSGFGPTYEQYF; cdr3_nt: TGCGCCAGCAGCGGCTCGGGGTTCGGACCAACATACGAGCAGTACTTC
j_call: TRBJ2-1; clone_size: -; v_call: TRBV7-9; d_call: -; cdr3_aa: CASTARGADGNEQFF; cdr3_nt: TGTGCCAGCACCGCCCGGGGGGCGGATGGCAATGAGCAGTTCTTC
j_call: TRBJ2-5; clone_size: -; v_call: TRBV19; d_call: TRBD2; cdr3_aa: CASSIQRGASETQYF; cdr3_nt: TGTGCCAGTAGTATCCAGCGGGGGGCCTCAGAGACCCAGTACTTC
j_call: TRBJ2-6; clone_size: -; v_call: TRBV28; d_call: -; cdr3_aa: CASSPSGTSGANVLTF; cdr3_nt: TGTGCCAGCAGTCCCTCCGGGACTTCAGGGGCCAACGTCCTGACTTTC
j_call: TRBJ2-3; clone_size: -; v_call: TRBV6-6; d_call: -; cdr3_aa: CASTTSTDTQYF; cdr3_nt: TGTGCCAGCACCACTAGCACAGATACGCAGTATTTT